Listed below are T cell receptor beta chains from one sample, sequenced in a study of T cell changes during pregnancy in multiple sclerosis. Clones were read by immunoSEQ multiplex PCR, and TCRdb kept only the in-frame ones, dropping some. The sample records 44,000 or so clones, around 90% being singletons. The sample consisted of peripheral blood, taken in the first trimester of pregnancy. The source of these receptors is a female donor in good health, enrolled as a control in a pregnancy study. Each CDR3 is given with its conserved first and last residue. D genes are given only for firm matches. Only some rows state a clone size, as once, few, many or a class for expanded clones.

v_call	d_call	clone_size	j_call	cdr3_aa	cdr3_nt
TRBV28	TRBD1	few	TRBJ1-1	CASRPQDRVTEAFF	TGTGCCAGCAGGCCCCAAGACAGGGTAACTGAAGCTTTCTTT
TRBV7-9	-	-	TRBJ2-3	CASSLVLRLPSADTQYF	TGTGCCAGCAGCTTAGTGTTGAGACTTCCCTCGGCGGATACGCAGTATTTT
TRBV7-8	-	-	TRBJ1-4	CASSLVRQNPEKLFF	TGTGCCAGCAGCTTAGTAAGACAGAATCCAGAAAAACTGTTTTTT
TRBV5-4	TRBD2	-	TRBJ2-7	CASSRGLAGESEQYF	TGTGCCAGCAGCAGGGGACTAGCGGGAGAAAGCGAGCAGTACTTC
TRBV4-2	TRBD2	-	TRBJ2-1	CASSQEAGEGYNEQFF	TGTGCCAGCAGCCAAGAGGCGGGAGAGGGCTACAATGAGCAGTTCTTC
TRBV7-2	TRBD1	-	TRBJ1-5	CASSLRTGENQPQHF	TGTGCCAGCAGCTTACGGACAGGGGAAAATCAGCCCCAGCATTTT
TRBV6-1	-	-	TRBJ2-7	CASLSKSAVYEQYF	TGTGCCAGCCTGTCTAAATCCGCGGTTTACGAGCAGTACTTC
TRBV30	-	-	TRBJ2-7	CAWSTDGYEQYF	TGTGCCTGGAGTACAGACGGTTACGAGCAGTACTTC
TRBV7-3	-	few	TRBJ1-1	CASSFNVNTEAFF	TGTGCCAGCAGCTTCAATGTGAACACTGAAGCTTTCTTT
TRBV10-1	-	-	TRBJ2-1	CASSDAGRNEQFF	TGCGCCAGCAGTGACGCAGGGAGGAATGAGCAGTTCTTC
TRBV7-9	TRBD2	-	TRBJ2-5	CASSLKRGVDQETQYF	TGTGCCAGCAGCTTGAAGCGGGGGGTGGACCAAGAGACCCAGTACTTC
TRBV5-1	TRBD2	-	TRBJ2-1	CASDLAGGQSSYNEQFF	TGCGCCAGCGACCTAGCGGGAGGACAAAGCTCCTACAATGAGCAGTTCTTC
TRBV14	-	-	TRBJ2-5	CASSPGSGQETQYF	TGTGCCAGCAGCCCAGGTAGCGGCCAAGAGACCCAGTACTTC
TRBV11-1	-	-	TRBJ2-3	CASSLTSGTDTQYF	TGTGCCAGCAGCTTGACTAGTGGCACAGATACGCAGTATTTT
TRBV2	TRBD1	-	TRBJ1-5	CASSVDRNQPQHF	TGTGCCAGCAGTGTGGACAGGAATCAGCCCCAGCATTTT
TRBV19	TRBD2	-	TRBJ2-1	CASSTRMPSGGPGEQFF	TGTGCCAGTAGTACCAGAATGCCTAGCGGGGGTCCGGGGGAGCAGTTCTTC
TRBV29-1	-	few	TRBJ1-1	CSVILYPSNTEAFF	TGCAGCGTTATTCTGTATCCGTCGAACACTGAAGCTTTCTTT
TRBV6-5	-	-	TRBJ2-5	CASSPGTAQETQYF	TGTGCCAGCAGTCCCGGGACTGCGCAAGAGACCCAGTACTTC
TRBV5-4	-	once	TRBJ2-5	CASSYNRRGRETQYF	TGTGCCAGCAGTTATAATAGGAGGGGGCGAGAGACCCAGTACTTC
TRBV5-4	-	once	TRBJ2-5	CASSPTSTETQYF	TGTGCCAGCAGCCCAACTAGTACAGAGACCCAGTACTTC
TRBV18	-	-	TRBJ2-5	CASSPPLRAGRGETQYF	TGTGCCAGCTCACCACCTCTTAGGGCGGGACGGGGAGAGACCCAGTACTTC
TRBV4-2	TRBD2	-	TRBJ2-2	CASRLAGGRDTGELFF	TGTGCCAGCAGACTAGCGGGGGGGCGGGACACCGGGGAGCTGTTTTTT
TRBV5-6	TRBD2	-	TRBJ2-3	CASRAGEEDTQYF	TGTGCCAGCAGGGCGGGGGAGGAAGATACGCAGTATTTT
TRBV7-3	-	-	TRBJ2-6	CASSLKKSSGGANVLTF	TGTGCCAGCAGCTTAAAGAAATCTTCGGGAGGGGCCAACGTCCTGACTTTC
TRBV5-1	-	-	TRBJ2-7	CASSLEAPTRGEQYF	TGCGCCAGCAGCTTGGAGGCACCTACTAGAGGCGAGCAGTACTTC
TRBV5-1	TRBD1	-	TRBJ2-1	CASSPALSGTGGLDEQFF	TGCGCCAGCAGCCCCGCCCTCTCCGGGACAGGGGGCTTGGATGAGCAGTTCTTC
TRBV7-2	-	few	TRBJ1-1	CASSLRRGGDTEAFF	TGTGCCAGCAGCTTAAGGAGGGGTGGGGACACTGAAGCTTTCTTT
TRBV9	-	-	TRBJ2-3	CASSAGIFERDTQYF	TGTGCCAGCAGCGCTGGTATATTTGAGAGAGATACGCAGTATTTT
TRBV9	TRBD1	-	TRBJ2-7	CASSVGLGQGAYEQYF	TGTGCCAGCAGCGTGGGACTCGGACAGGGGGCCTACGAGCAGTACTTC
TRBV30	TRBD2	-	TRBJ2-7	CAWTGGFTYEQYF	TGTGCCTGGACCGGGGGGTTTACCTACGAGCAGTACTTC
TRBV7-3	TRBD1	few	TRBJ2-7	CASSPQGGYEQYF	TGTGCCAGCAGCCCACAGGGGGGCTACGAGCAGTACTTC
TRBV27	TRBD1	once	TRBJ2-7	CASRYRGHSSYEQYF	TGTGCCAGCAGGTACAGGGGGCATAGCTCCTACGAGCAGTACTTC
TRBV19	TRBD1	-	TRBJ1-5	CATQTGLGQPQHF	TGTGCCACCCAGACAGGGCTGGGACAGCCCCAGCATTTT
TRBV6-5	TRBD2	once	TRBJ2-2	CATRGGNTGELFF	TGTGCCACCCGGGGGGGAAACACCGGGGAGCTGTTTTTT
TRBV6-5	TRBD1	-	TRBJ2-7	CASSYSGTGIEQYF	TGTGCCAGCAGTTACTCCGGGACAGGGATCGAGCAGTACTTC
TRBV18	-	-	TRBJ2-5	CASSQTSQETQYF	TGTGCCAGCTCACAGACTAGCCAAGAGACCCAGTACTTC
TRBV7-6	-	-	TRBJ2-5	CASSPRQQETQYF	TGTGCCAGCAGCCCCAGACAGCAAGAGACCCAGTACTTC
TRBV4-2	-	once	TRBJ2-2	CASSQQENTGELFF	TGTGCCAGCAGCCAACAGGAGAACACCGGGGAGCTGTTTTTT
TRBV6-1	-	once	TRBJ2-7	CASSRDRDYEQYF	TGTGCCAGCAGTAGAGACAGAGACTACGAGCAGTACTTC
TRBV7-9	-	-	TRBJ2-5	CASSLARYYQETQYF	TGTGCCAGCAGCTTAGCGCGCTACTACCAAGAGACCCAGTACTTC
TRBV11-2	-	-	TRBJ2-7	CASSLDSYEQYF	TGTGCCAGCAGCCTTGACAGCTACGAGCAGTACTTC
TRBV10-2	TRBD2	-	TRBJ2-3	CARIPLGLGTSGLVDTQYF	TGCGCCAGGATCCCTCTTGGTCTCGGGACTAGCGGGTTAGTAGATACGCAGTATTTT
TRBV4-1	TRBD2	-	TRBJ2-1	CASSQDPSGLYNEQFF	TGCGCCAGCAGCCAAGACCCTAGCGGGCTCTACAATGAGCAGTTCTTC
TRBV27	TRBD1	-	TRBJ2-2	CASSPFIGDRGNTGELFF	TGTGCCAGCAGTCCATTCATCGGGGACAGGGGAAACACCGGGGAGCTGTTTTTT
TRBV7-9	-	-	TRBJ2-7	CASSFVGQTYEQYF	TGTGCCAGCAGCTTCGTAGGACAAACCTACGAGCAGTACTTC
TRBV9	-	-	TRBJ2-7	CASSKDRIGGYEQYF	TGTGCCAGCAGCAAAGACAGGATTGGGGGCTACGAGCAGTACTTC
TRBV27	TRBD1	-	TRBJ2-7	CASSPTPGQASTYEQYF	TGTGCCAGCAGTCCAACCCCGGGACAGGCCAGTACCTACGAGCAGTACTTC
TRBV15	-	once	TRBJ2-7	CATSRVDTYEQYF	TGTGCCACCAGCAGAGTAGACACTTACGAGCAGTACTTC
TRBV5-4	-	-	TRBJ2-3	CASSFGGSSTDTQYF	TGTGCCAGCAGCTTTGGGGGCTCTAGCACAGATACGCAGTATTTT
TRBV9	-	-	TRBJ1-4	CASSVASSLGEKLFF	TGTGCCAGCAGCGTAGCTTCCTCATTGGGCGAAAAACTGTTTTTT
TRBV28	-	-	TRBJ2-7	CASSLPVTYEQYF	TGTGCCAGCAGTTTACCAGTTACCTACGAGCAGTACTTC